What follows is one T cell receptor beta chain and its context. With 60 Vbeta and 13 Jbeta primers, the PCR was carried out. TCRdb's copy holds only in-frame clones and misses some; the assay was immunoSEQ multiplex PCR. The table includes more than 90,000 clones, around 76% detected once. This sample stems from a study of cytomegalovirus exposure and HLA in healthy donors. Trimming removed 0 bases from V and 12 bases from J, with 12 bases in between. The CDR3 length is 13 residues. The germline gives CDR1 LGHNA, CDR2 YSLEER. Material for sequencing was PBMCs. The rearrangement uses TRBV4-3 and TRBJ2-1, with a weak D call TRBD1 (7 bases). This clonotype was obtained from a man in his forties or fifties in good health and CMV-seropositive. CDR3 in amino acids: CASSQDRQGGQFF. The CDR3 DNA reads as TGCGCCAGCAGCCAAGATCGGCAGGGGGGGCAGTTCTTC.